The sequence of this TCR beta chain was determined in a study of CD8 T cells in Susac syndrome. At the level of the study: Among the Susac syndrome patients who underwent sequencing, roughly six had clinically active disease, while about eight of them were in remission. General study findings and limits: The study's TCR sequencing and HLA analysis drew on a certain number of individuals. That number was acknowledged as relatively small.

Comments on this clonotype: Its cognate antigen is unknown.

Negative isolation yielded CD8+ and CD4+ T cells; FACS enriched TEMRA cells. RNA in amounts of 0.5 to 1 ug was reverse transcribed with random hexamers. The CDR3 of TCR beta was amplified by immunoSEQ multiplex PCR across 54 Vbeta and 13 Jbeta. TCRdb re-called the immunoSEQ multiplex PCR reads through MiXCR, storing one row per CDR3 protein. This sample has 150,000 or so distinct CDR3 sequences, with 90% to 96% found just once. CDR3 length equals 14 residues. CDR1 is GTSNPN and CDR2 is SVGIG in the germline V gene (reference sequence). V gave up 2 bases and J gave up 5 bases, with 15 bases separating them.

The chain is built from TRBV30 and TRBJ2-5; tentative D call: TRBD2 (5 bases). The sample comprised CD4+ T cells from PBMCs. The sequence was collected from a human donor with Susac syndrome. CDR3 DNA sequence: TGTGCCTGGAGTCAGGAGGCGATTGTGGAGACCCAGTACTTC. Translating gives CAWSQEAIVETQYF.